Given below is one T cell receptor (beta chain) in context. These data originate in a study of monozygotic twins with inflammatory bowel disease. TCRdb reprocessed the 5' RACE reads and reports one entry per CDR3 protein, with no DNA. The sample is made up of approximately 420,000 distinct CDR3 sequences, and the top ten hold 2% to 2.5% of it. Sample: blood. This clonotype originated in a human donor with ulcerative colitis or Crohn's disease, or a healthy co-twin of an affected twin (not recorded which).

The CDR3 here is CASSLVGDGSYEQYF. The V and J genes are TRBV5-6 and TRBJ2-7; there is no DNA to check the TCRdb D call of TRBD1. The CDR3 is 15 residues long. CDR1 and CDR2 (germline): SGHDT, YYEEEE.